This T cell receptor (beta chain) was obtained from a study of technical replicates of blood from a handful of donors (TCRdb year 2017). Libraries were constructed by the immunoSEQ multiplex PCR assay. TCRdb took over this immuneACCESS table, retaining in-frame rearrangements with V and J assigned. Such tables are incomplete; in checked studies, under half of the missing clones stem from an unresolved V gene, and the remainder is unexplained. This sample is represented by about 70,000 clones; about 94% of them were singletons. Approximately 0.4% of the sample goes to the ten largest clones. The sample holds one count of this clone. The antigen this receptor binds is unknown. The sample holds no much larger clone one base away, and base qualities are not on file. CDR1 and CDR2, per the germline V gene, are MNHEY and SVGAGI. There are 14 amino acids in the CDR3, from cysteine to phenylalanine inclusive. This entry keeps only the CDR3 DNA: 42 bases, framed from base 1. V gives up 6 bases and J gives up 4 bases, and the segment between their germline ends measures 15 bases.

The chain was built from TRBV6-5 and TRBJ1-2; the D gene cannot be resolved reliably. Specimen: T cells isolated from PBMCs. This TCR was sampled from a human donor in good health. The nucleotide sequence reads TGTGCCAGCAGGACAAGTTCCGACCTCTATGGCTACACCTTC. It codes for CASRTSSDLYGYTF.